This T cell receptor beta chain was documented in a study of shared T cell receptors in the human thymus. This clone was recorded only once. Trimming removed 4 bases from V and 4 bases from J; junction bases left unmatched: 3. CDR1 and CDR2 from the germline V gene are SGHDT and YYEEEE. The CDR3 has 13 amino acids. Clones were read by immunoSEQ multiplex PCR, and TCRdb kept only the in-frame ones, dropping some. The sample holds about 710,000 clones, approximately 89% seen once. The sample was also reused in another study, on human thymus T cells. That study adds: Thymic and blood repertoires appeared to show biased V and J gene usage. Related work showed strongly overlapping thymic repertoires across unrelated individuals.

The chain carries TRBV5-6 and TRBJ1-2, with TRBD1 matching over 8 bases. The material sequenced was thymocytes. The TCR sequence derives from a boy in the first two years of life with a congenital heart defect. CDR3 in amino acids: CASSPDRAYGYTF. CDR3 in DNA: TGTGCCAGCAGCCCGGACAGGGCCTATGGCTACACCTTC.